A single sample is the source of the 14 T cell receptor beta chains below, sequenced in a study of OX40 agonist ivuxolimab in advanced cancers. Preparation of the library involved the immunoSEQ multiplex PCR assay. TCRdb retrieved this table from immuneACCESS and kept in-frame rearrangements only. Not all clones are present; in checked studies, unresolved V genes account for under half, and no reason is known for the remainder. This sample gives about 79,000 clones in total; approximately 84% of them show up just once. In total, the top ten clones hold 0.5% to 0.65% of the sample. The sequences come from CD4+ or CD8+ T cells sorted from blood, collected in a trial of the OX40 agonist ivuxolimab. The source is an adult with an advanced solid tumor such as melanoma, head and neck, liver or kidney cancer.

V gene TRBV2 combines with J gene TRBJ2-1; no definite D call. Germline V gene lookup returns CDR1 SNHLY and CDR2 FYNNEI. The CDR3 is 14 residues long. Trimming took off 6 bases at V and 2 bases at J, with 11 bases between the two ends. The chain's CDR3 is CASRPFGTYNEQFF. CDR3 in DNA: TGTGCCAGCAGGCCGTTTGGTACCTACAATGAGCAGTTCTTC.

The V call is TRBV5-1, the J call TRBJ1-6; 11 nucleotides match TRBD1. The junction had 10 bases not matched to a gene; V was cut back by 6 bases and J by 11 bases. This CDR3 has 15 residues. Per the germline V gene, CDR1 is SGHRS and CDR2 is YFSETQ. This CDR3 is CASTTRTGGMAPLHF. In DNA form, the CDR3 reads TGCGCCAGCACCACCCGGACAGGGGGCATGGCACCCCTCCACTTT.

This chain links TRBV5-1 with TRBJ1-1; D not resolved. Germline CDR1 is SGHRS and CDR2 is YFSETQ. The CDR3 covers 13 residues. V lost 1 base and J 1 base, leaving 5 bases between the germline ends. The CDR3 region has the DNA TGCGCCAGCAGCTTGTTTCAGAACACTGAAGCTTTCTTT. Translating gives CASSLFQNTEAFF.

The chain carries TRBV5-1 and TRBJ1-2; D unresolved. Between the trimmed V and J ends, which lost 4 bases and 5 bases, there was a span of 15 bases. The germline gives CDR1 SGHRS, CDR2 YFSETQ. This CDR3 is built from 14 residues. For the CDR3, the DNA is TGCGCCAGCAGCGACCAAGGAGGAGATTATGGCTACACCTTC. Its translation is CASSDQGGDYGYTF. The full variable domain, completed using reference TRBV5-1 and TRBJ1-2, is KAGVTQTPRYLIKTRGQQVTLSCSPISGHRSVSWYQQTPGQGLQFLFEYFSETQRNKGNFPGRFSGRQFSNSRSEMNVSTLELGDSALYLCASSDQGGDYGYTFGSGTRLTVV.

The chain uses TRBV4-3 and TRBJ1-5, with D perhaps matching TRBD1 (5 bases). V lost 0 bases and J lost 3, with 18 bases in between. Germline CDR1 is LGHNA and CDR2 is YSLEER. CDR3 length: 18 residues. The CDR3 coding sequence is TGCGCCAGCAGCCAAGATATAAGGGGAAATTACCCCAATCAGCCCCAGCATTTT. It yields the protein CASSQDIRGNYPNQPQHF.

The genes are TRBV9 and TRBJ2-1; 7 bases agree with TRBD2. This CDR3 spans 16 amino acids. The V gene's germline CDR1 is SGDLS and CDR2 YYNGEE. Trimming at V came to 0 bases and at J to 7 bases, leaving 10 bases not matched to a gene. The CDR3 region is CASSVAGRTSGNEQFF. The CDR3 DNA sequence: TGTGCCAGCAGCGTAGCTGGAAGGACTAGTGGAAATGAGCAGTTCTTC.

The chain has TRBV30 and TRBJ1-4; D gene uncertain. Trimming shortened V by 0 bases and J by 2 bases, and 16 bases separated the two germline ends. Germline loops: CDR1 GTSNPN, CDR2 SVGIG (reference sequence). The CDR3 runs 17 residues. The CDR3 loop is CAWSVRLLSSTNEKLFF. CDR3 coding DNA: TGTGCCTGGAGTGTACGTCTTCTGTCTTCTACTAATGAAAAACTGTTTTTT.

The rearrangement joins TRBV5-1 to TRBJ2-2; 10 positions match TRBD2. Germline CDR1 is SGHRS and CDR2 is YFSETQ. The V segment lost 4 bases and the J segment 0 bases; nucleotides outside the gene matches: 3. This CDR3 has 16 amino acids. CDR3 sequence reads: CASSIGTSANTGELFF. The CDR3 DNA reads TGCGCCAGCAGCATAGGGACTAGCGCGAACACCGGGGAGCTGTTTTTT. The whole variable domain, filled in from reference TRBV5-1 and TRBJ2-2, reads KAGVTQTPRYLIKTRGQQVTLSCSPISGHRSVSWYQQTPGQGLQFLFEYFSETQRNKGNFPGRFSGRQFSNSRSEMNVSTLELGDSALYLCASSIGTSANTGELFFGEGSRLTVL.

The chain combines TRBV5-1 with TRBJ2-5; 14 nucleotides agree with TRBD2. Trimming at V came to 2 bases and at J to 4 bases, leaving 10 bases not matched to a gene. The CDR3 length is 18 residues. The germline V gene encodes CDR1 SGHRS and CDR2 YFSETQ. CDR3 in DNA: TGCGCCAGCAGCTTTGGGCTAGGGACTAGCGGGGGAGTAGAGACCCAGTACTTC. Translating gives CASSFGLGTSGGVETQYF.

The chain has TRBV27 and TRBJ1-3, with TRBD1 as a possible D gene (5 bases). V was shortened by 3 bases and J by 0 bases, with 9 bases between the two germline ends. Germline assignment: CDR1 MNHEY and CDR2 SMNVEV (reference sequence). The CDR3 is 15 amino acids. CDR3 sequence: CASSLRGISGNTIYF. CDR3 coding DNA: TGTGCCAGCAGTTTGCGGGGCATCTCTGGAAACACCATATATTTT.

J is TRBJ2-2 and V is TRBV12-1; the D call in the table, TRBD1, was not verified against the DNA. TRBV12-1 is shown as a pseudogene. The CDR3 contains 13 residues. CDR3 coding DNA: TGTGCCAGCGACATATGGGACACCGGGGAGCTGTTTTTT. Translated, it gives CASDIWDTGELFF.

V usage is TRBV5-5 and J usage is TRBJ2-1, with a weak D call TRBD2 (5 bases). The CDR3 contains 13 residues. CDR1 and CDR2 from the germline V gene are SGHKS and YYEKEE (reference sequence). The V end lost 0 bases, the J end lost 10 bases, and 11 bases lay between the germline ends. CDR3 sequence (DNA): TGTGCCAGCAGCTTGGCCCGGGGAGTCGAGCAGTTCTTC. Translation: CASSLARGVEQFF.

The CDR3, as DNA: TGTGCCAGCAGCCCGATGGGGGACAGGGGTTACGAGCAGTACTTC. Residues: CASSPMGDRGYEQYF. This chain uses TRBV13 with TRBJ2-7; 10 bases map to TRBD1. J lost 4 bases, V lost 5 bases, and 8 bases had no gene match. Per germline, CDR1 PRHDT and CDR2 FYEKMQ (reference sequence). This CDR3 is built from 15 residues.

The chain links TRBV28 to TRBJ1-3; D gene unclear. This CDR3 contains 15 residues. Trimming pared 7 bases from V and 4 bases from J, leaving 17 bases between. Germline lookup yields CDR1 MDHEN and CDR2 SYDVKM. The CDR3 DNA sequence: TGTGCCAGCACCCAACATAGGACGAGGGGAAACACCATATATTTT. Translating it yields CASTQHRTRGNTIYF.